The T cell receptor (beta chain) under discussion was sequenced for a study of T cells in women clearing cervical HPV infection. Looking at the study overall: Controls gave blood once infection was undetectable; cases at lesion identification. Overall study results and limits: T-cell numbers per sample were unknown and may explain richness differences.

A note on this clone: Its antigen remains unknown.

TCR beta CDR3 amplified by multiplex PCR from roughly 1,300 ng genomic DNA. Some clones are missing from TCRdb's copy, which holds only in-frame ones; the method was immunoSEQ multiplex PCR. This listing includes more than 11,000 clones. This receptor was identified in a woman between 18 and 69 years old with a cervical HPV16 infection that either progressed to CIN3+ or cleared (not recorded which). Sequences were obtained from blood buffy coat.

Partial CDR3 DNA: TGTGCCACGGCGACAATCGAAAATTCACCG. Translation: CATATIENSP. The whole CDR3 protein reads CATATIENSPLFF. This chain joins TRBV2 and TRBJ2-2, with D hard to call. Read data end 3 residues before the CDR3 end; the end is taken from the germline J gene. The CDR3 has 13 residues. Germline CDR1 reads SNHLY; CDR2 reads FYNNEI.